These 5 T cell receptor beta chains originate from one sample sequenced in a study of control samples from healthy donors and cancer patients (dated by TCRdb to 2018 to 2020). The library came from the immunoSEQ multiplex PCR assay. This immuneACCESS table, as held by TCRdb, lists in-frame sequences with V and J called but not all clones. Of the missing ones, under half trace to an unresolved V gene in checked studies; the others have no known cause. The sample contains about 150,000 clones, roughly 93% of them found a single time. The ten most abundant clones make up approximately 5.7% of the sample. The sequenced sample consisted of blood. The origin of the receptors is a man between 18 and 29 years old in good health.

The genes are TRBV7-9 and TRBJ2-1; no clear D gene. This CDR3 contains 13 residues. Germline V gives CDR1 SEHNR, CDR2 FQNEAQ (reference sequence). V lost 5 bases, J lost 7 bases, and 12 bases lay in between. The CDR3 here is CASSPPVLNEQFF. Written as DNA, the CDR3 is TGTGCCAGCAGCCCGCCGGTCCTTAATGAGCAGTTCTTC.

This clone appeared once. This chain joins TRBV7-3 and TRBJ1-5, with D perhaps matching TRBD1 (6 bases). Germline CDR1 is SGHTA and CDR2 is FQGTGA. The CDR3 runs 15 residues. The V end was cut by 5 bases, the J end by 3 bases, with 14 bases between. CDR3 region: CASSLLGGSNQPQHF. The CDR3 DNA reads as TGTGCCAGCAGCCTACTAGGGGGGTCCAATCAGCCCCAGCATTTT. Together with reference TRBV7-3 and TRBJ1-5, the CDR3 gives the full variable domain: GAGVSQTPSNKVTEKGKYVELRCDPISGHTALYWYRQSLGQGPEFLIYFQGTGAADDSGLPNDRFFAVRPEGSVSTLKIQRTERGDSAVYLCASSLLGGSNQPQHFGDGTRLSIL.

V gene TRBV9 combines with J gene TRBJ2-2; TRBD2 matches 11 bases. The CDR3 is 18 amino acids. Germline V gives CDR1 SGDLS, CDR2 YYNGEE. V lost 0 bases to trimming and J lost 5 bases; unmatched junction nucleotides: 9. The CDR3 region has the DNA TGTGCCAGCAGCGTAGATAGCGGGAGGGCCCGGGGGACCGGGGAGCTGTTTTTT. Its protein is CASSVDSGRARGTGELFF.

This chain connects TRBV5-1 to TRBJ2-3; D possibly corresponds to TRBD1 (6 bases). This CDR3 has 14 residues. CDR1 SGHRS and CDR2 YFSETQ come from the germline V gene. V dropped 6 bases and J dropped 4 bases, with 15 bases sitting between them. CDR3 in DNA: TGCGCCAGCACCTATTCACAGGGACCAGATACGCAGTATTTT. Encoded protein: CASTYSQGPDTQYF.

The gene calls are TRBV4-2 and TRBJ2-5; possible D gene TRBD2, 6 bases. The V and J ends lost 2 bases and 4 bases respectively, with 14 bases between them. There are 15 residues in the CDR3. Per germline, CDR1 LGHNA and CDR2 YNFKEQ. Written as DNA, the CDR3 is TGTGCCAGCAGCCAAAGTAGGAGGGGTGTAGAGACCCAGTACTTC. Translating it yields CASSQSRRGVETQYF.